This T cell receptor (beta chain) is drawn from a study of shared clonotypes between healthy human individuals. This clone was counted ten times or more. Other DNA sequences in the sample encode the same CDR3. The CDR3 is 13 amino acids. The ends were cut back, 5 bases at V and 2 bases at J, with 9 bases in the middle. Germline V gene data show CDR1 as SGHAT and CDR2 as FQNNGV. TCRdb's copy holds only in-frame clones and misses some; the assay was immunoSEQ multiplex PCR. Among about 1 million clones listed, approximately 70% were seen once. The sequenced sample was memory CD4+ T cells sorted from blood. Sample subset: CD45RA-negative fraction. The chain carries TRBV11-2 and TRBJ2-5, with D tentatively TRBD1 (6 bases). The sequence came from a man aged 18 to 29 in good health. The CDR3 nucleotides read TGTGCCAGCAGCCGAGACAGGCAAGAGACCCAGTACTTC. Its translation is CASSRDRQETQYF. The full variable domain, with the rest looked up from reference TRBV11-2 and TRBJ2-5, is EAGVAQSPRYKIIEKRQSVAFWCNPISGHATLYWYQQILGQGPKLLIQFQNNGVVDDSQLPKDRFSAERLKGVDSTLKIQPAKLEDSAVYLCASSRDRQETQYFGPGTRLLVL.